This T cell receptor (beta chain) was recovered during a study of cytomegalovirus exposure and HLA in healthy donors. Study-wide findings and caveats: Near-uniform donor sequencing depth was presumed by presence/absence analyses.

As to this clone: Its antigen is unknown.

Vbeta (60) and Jbeta (13) primers were used in the PCR. As processed by the authors: About 88 million unique TCR beta chains, about 11 million of them shared, were counted by a later analysis. Method: immunoSEQ multiplex PCR; TCRdb's copy keeps in-frame clones and lacks some. Clone size and V and J calls were adopted from that table, with D and trimming inferred from the DNA. The sample lists 75,000 to 100,000 clones, under 9% occurring once. After removal of 4 bases from V and 7 bases from J, the junction contained 9 bases not matched to a gene. CDR3 length: 15 amino acids. Germline V lookup: CDR1 MGHRA, CDR2 YSYEKL.

Sequencing used PBMCs. The clonotype was recovered from a man in his fifties or sixties in good health and CMV-seronegative. J is TRBJ1-4 and V is TRBV4-1, with 7 bases identical to TRBD1. The CDR3 nucleotides read TGCGCCAGCAGCCCTACAGGGGTGGGTGGTGAAAAACTGTTTTTT. Its translation is CASSPTGVGGEKLFF.